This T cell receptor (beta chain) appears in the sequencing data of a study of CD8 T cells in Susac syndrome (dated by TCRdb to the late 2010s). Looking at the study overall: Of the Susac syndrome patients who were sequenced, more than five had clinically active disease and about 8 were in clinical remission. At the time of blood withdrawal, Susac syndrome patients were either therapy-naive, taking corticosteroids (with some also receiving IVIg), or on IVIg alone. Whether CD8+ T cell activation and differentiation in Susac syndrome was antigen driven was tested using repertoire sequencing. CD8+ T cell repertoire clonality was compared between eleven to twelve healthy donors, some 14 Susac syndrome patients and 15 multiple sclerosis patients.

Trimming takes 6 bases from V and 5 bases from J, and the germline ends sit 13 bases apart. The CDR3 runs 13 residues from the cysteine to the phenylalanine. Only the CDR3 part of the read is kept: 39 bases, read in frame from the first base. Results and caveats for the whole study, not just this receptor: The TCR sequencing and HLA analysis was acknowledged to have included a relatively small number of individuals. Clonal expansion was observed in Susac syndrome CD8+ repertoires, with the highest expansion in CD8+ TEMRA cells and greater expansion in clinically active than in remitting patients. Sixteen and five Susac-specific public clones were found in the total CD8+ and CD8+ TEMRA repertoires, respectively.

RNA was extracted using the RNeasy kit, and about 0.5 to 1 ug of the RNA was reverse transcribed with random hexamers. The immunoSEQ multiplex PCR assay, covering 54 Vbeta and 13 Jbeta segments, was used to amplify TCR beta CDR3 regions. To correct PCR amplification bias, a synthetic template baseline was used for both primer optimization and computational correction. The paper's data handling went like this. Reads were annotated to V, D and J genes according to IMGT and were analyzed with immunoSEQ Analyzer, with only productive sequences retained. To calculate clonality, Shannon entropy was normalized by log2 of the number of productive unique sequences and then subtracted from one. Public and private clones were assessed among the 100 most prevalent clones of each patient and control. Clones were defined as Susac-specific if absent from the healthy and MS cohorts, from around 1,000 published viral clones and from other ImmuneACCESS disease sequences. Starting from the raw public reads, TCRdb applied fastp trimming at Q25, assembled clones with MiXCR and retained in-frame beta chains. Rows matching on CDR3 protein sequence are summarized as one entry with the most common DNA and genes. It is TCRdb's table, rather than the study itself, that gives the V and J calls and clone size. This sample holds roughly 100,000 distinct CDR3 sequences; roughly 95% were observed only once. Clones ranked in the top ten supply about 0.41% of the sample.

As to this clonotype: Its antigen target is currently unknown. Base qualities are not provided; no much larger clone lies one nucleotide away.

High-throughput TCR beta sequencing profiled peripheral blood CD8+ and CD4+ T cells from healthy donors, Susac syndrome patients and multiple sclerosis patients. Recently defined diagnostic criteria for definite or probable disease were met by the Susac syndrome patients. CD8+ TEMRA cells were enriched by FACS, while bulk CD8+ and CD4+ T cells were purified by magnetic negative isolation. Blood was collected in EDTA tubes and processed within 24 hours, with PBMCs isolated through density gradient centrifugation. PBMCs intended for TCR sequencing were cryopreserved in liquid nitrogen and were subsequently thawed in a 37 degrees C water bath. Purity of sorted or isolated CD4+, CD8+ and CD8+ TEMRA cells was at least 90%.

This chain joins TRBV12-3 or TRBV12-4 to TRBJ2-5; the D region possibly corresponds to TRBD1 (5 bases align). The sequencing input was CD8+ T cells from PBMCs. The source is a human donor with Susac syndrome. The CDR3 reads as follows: CASSPDSIETQYF. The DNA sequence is TGTGCCAGCAGCCCCGACAGTATCGAGACCCAGTACTTC.